Presented here are 14 T cell receptor beta chains from one specimen sequenced in a study of blood T cell repertoires in COVID-19. Produced via immunoSEQ multiplex PCR; TCRdb's table is partial and in-frame only. Among about 33,000 clones, 80% to 90% were seen once, and the ten largest hold around 20%. The specimen was peripheral blood. The source is a man in his sixties or seventies with acute or convalescent COVID-19.

The chain combines TRBV11-1 with TRBJ2-3; possibly TRBD1 for D (5 bases). From germline, CDR1 is SGHAT and CDR2 FQDESV (reference sequence). Trimming removed 4 bases at V and 8 bases at J, with 16 bases between. The CDR3 is made up of 14 amino acids. The CDR3 coding sequence is TGTGCCAGCAGCTCGGCGATAGAAGGGGTTACGCAGTATTTT. Translating gives CASSSAIEGVTQYF.

The V call is TRBV18, the J call TRBJ2-1; a possible D gene is TRBD1 (6 bases). Trimming removed 1 base at V and 6 bases at J, with 7 bases between. Germline CDR1 KGHSH, CDR2 LQKENI. CDR3 length: 13 residues. The CDR3 DNA is TGTGCCAGCTCACCACGGGGGCCCAATGAGCAGTTCTTC. Translated, it gives CASSPRGPNEQFF.

This clone has a handful of counts. J is TRBJ1-1 and V is TRBV11-3; 8 nucleotides align to TRBD1. The CDR3 has 14 residues. Looked up from germline, CDR1 is SGHNT and CDR2 is YENEEA. The V and J ends lost 1 base and 4 bases, in that order; junction bases with no gene match: 2. The DNA of the CDR3 is TGTGCCAGCAGCTTAGGCAGGGGGCGCACTGAAGCTTTCTTT. It is translated as CASSLGRGRTEAFF. Supplemented by reference TRBV11-3 and TRBJ1-1, the full variable domain reads EAGVVQSPRYKIIEKKQPVAFWCNPISGHNTLYWYLQNLGQGPELLIRYENEEAVDDSQLPKDRFSAERLKGVDSTLKIQPAELGDSAVYLCASSLGRGRTEAFFGQGTRLTVV.

V gene TRBV19 combines with J gene TRBJ2-7, with D possibly being TRBD1 (6 bases). V lost 6 bases and J lost 3, with 18 bases in between. The V gene's germline CDR1 is LNHDA and CDR2 SQIVND (reference sequence). This CDR3 region has 15 residues. The CDR3 nucleotides read TGTGCCAGTAGGGGAAGGGAGAGAGGGGGCTACGAGCAGTACTTC. It encodes CASRGRERGGYEQYF.

The gene calls are TRBV23-1 and TRBJ2-4; a weak D match, TRBD2 (6 bases). TRBV23-1 is designated an ORF whose function remains uncertain. Trimming pared 6 bases from V and 0 bases from J, leaving 15 bases between. The length of the CDR3 is 16 residues. The CDR3 sequence: CASRNDPGLAKNIQYF. The CDR3 coding sequence is TGCGCCAGCAGGAACGACCCGGGACTAGCCAAAAACATTCAGTACTTC.

This sequence joins TRBV7-3 and TRBJ2-2, with 7 bases fitting TRBD2. CDR3 size: 16 residues. Looked up from germline, CDR1 is SGHTA and CDR2 is FQGTGA. With V trimmed by 5 bases and J by 5 bases, 11 bases remained unmatched. The CDR3 reads CASSPAGVGGTGELFF. The CDR3 DNA sequence: TGTGCCAGCAGCCCCGCGGGAGTCGGGGGAACCGGGGAGCTGTTTTTT. Variable domain in full (rest from reference TRBV7-3 and TRBJ2-2): GAGVSQTPSNKVTEKGKYVELRCDPISGHTALYWYRQSLGQGPEFLIYFQGTGAADDSGLPNDRFFAVRPEGSVSTLKIQRTERGDSAVYLCASSPAGVGGTGELFFGEGSRLTVL.

The CDR3 loop is CASMTGSYEQYF. CDR3 nucleotide sequence: TGTGCCAGCATGACAGGGAGCTACGAGCAGTACTTC. The genes are TRBV6-6 and TRBJ2-7; the match to TRBD1 covers 7 bases. Trimming took 7 bases from V and 3 from J; bases not matched to a gene: 3. The CDR3 is 12 amino acids. Germline assignment: CDR1 MNHNY and CDR2 SVGAGI (reference sequence).

The chain carries TRBV7-2 and TRBJ1-1; tentatively, D is TRBD1 (5 bases). Germline CDR1 and CDR2: SGHTA and FQGNSA. CDR3 length equals 16 residues. V shed 5 bases and J shed 0 bases, with 16 bases lying between them. CDR3 amino acids: CASSQGRLQVNTEAFF. CDR3 in DNA: TGTGCCAGCAGCCAGGGCCGGTTACAGGTGAACACTGAAGCTTTCTTT.

This clone was picked up one time. The CDR3 DNA reads as TGTGCCAGCAGTGAGTCCCTAGCGGGGGCCTACGAGCAGTACTTC. It specifies CASSESLAGAYEQYF. The chain recombines TRBV25-1 with TRBJ2-7; 10 nucleotides line up with TRBD2. The ends lost 3 bases at V and 2 bases at J; junction bases unmatched: 4. Germline-derived CDR1 and CDR2 are MGHDK and SYGVNS. The CDR3 totals 15 residues.

The chain has TRBV2 and TRBJ2-5; 8 bases match TRBD2. This CDR3 is built from 14 residues. V lost 3 bases to trimming and J lost 4 bases; unmatched junction nucleotides: 4. Germline V gives CDR1 SNHLY, CDR2 FYNNEI. Here the CDR3 DNA reads TGTGCCAGCAGTGAGGGGCTAGCGGGAGAGACCCAGTACTTC. It encodes CASSEGLAGETQYF.

The chain combines TRBV6-2 or TRBV6-3 with TRBJ2-2; possibly TRBD1 for D (6 bases). Trimming removed 5 bases at V and 1 base at J, with 11 bases between. The CDR3 runs 15 residues. The germline CDR1 and CDR2 sequences are MNHEY and SVGEGT. CDR3 sequence reads: CASSLYRVNTGELFF. CDR3 in DNA: TGTGCCAGCAGTCTGTACAGGGTGAACACCGGGGAGCTGTTTTTT.

The CDR3 spells CASSHNRDRSEKLFF. The CDR3 nucleotides read TGTGCCAGCAGCCACAACCGGGACAGGAGTGAAAAACTGTTTTTT. The chain carries TRBV11-2 and TRBJ1-4; 8 nucleotides align to TRBD1. The CDR3 consists of 15 residues. Germline values: CDR1 SGHAT, CDR2 FQNNGV. Losses at the gene ends were 5 bases for V and 7 bases for J; bases not matched to a gene: 9.

As DNA, the CDR3 is TGTGCCATCAGTGAACGCGGGGAGTACAATGAGCAGTTCTTC. Its protein is CAISERGEYNEQFF. The gene calls are TRBV10-3 and TRBJ2-1; tentative D call: TRBD2 (6 bases). This CDR3 has 14 residues. Germline V gene sequence: CDR1 ENHRY, CDR2 SYGVKD. V was pared by 3 bases and J by 4 bases, with 10 bases between.

This clone ranks as medium-sized. The chain has TRBV24-1 and TRBJ2-5; 10 bases are shared with TRBD2. The CDR3 runs 16 residues. Per the germline V gene, CDR1 is KGHDR and CDR2 is SFDVKD. V lost 6 bases, J lost 5 bases, and 11 bases stayed unmatched. The CDR3 nucleotides are TGTGCCACCAGTACTACCGCTAGCGGGAGTTTTGAGACCCAGTACTTC. It specifies CATSTTASGSFETQYF.